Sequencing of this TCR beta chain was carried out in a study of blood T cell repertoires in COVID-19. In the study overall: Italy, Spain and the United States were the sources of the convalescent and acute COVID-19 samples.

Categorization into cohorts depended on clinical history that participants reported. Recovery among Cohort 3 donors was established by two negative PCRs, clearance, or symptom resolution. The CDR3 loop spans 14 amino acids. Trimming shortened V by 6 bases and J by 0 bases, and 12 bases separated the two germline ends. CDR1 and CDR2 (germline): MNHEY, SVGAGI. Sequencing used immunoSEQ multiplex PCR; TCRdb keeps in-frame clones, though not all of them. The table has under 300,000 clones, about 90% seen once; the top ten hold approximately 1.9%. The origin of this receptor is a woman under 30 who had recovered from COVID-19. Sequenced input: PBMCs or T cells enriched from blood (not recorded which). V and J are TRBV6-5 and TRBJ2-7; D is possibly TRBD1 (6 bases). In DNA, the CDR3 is TGTGCCAGCAGCCGCCAGGGGAACTCCTACGAGCAGTACTTC. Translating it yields CASSRQGNSYEQYF.